This T cell receptor beta chain was retrieved from a study of control samples from healthy donors and cancer patients. Some clones are missing from TCRdb's copy, which holds only in-frame ones; the method was immunoSEQ multiplex PCR. The profile shows 150,000 to 200,000 clones, more than 80% of them singletons. The sequencing sample was made of blood. The TCR comes from a man aged 25-45 years in good health.

The CDR3 nucleotides are TGTGCCTGGAGCTCTCGTACAGATACGCAGTATTTT. Translating gives CAWSSRTDTQYF. This chain connects TRBV30 to TRBJ2-3; D remains unclear. The CDR3 is 12 residues long. Germline CDR1 and CDR2: GTSNPN and SVGIG (reference sequence). V was trimmed by 3 bases and J by 3 bases, leaving 7 bases between them.